Listed below are T cell receptor beta chains from one sample, sequenced in a study of tumor and adjacent non-tumor tissue in lung cancer. Each CDR3 protein gets one entry after TCRdb re-called the multiplex PCR reads with MiXCR. This sample has about 76,000 distinct CDR3 sequences; 65% to 85% occur once, and the top ten carry less than 60%. The sequencing input was distant non-tumor lung tissue. The receptors derive from a man between 60 and 75 years old with non-small cell lung cancer. CDR3s include the opening cysteine and the closing phenylalanine or tryptophan. The order of the fields is V gene, D gene, J gene, clone size, CDR3 DNA, CDR3 protein. A D gene is named only where the DNA matches it firmly. A row's size may be missing; if present it is once, few, many or a size class.

v_call: TRBV18; d_call: -; j_call: TRBJ1-1; clone_size: few; cdr3_nt: TGTGCCAGCTCACCGGGGGCAGGCCTAATGAACACTGAAGCTTTCTTT; cdr3_aa: CASSPGAGLMNTEAFF
v_call: TRBV11-2; d_call: -; j_call: TRBJ1-2; clone_size: -; cdr3_nt: TGTGCCAGCAGCTCCAGGACCGCCGTGCACTATGGCTGCACCTTC; cdr3_aa: CASSSRTAVHYGCTF
v_call: TRBV12-3/TRBV12-4; d_call: -; j_call: TRBJ1-1; clone_size: -; cdr3_nt: TGTGACAGCAGCAGACAGTTGAGCACAGAAGCTTTCTTT; cdr3_aa: CDSSRQLSTEAFF
v_call: TRBV20-1; d_call: TRBD2; j_call: TRBJ2-5; clone_size: -; cdr3_nt: TGCAGTGTTGGAGGGGAGGGTAGCGGGCAGCAAGAGACCCAGTACTTC; cdr3_aa: CSVGGEGSGQQETQYF
v_call: TRBV11-3; d_call: -; j_call: TRBJ1-4; clone_size: -; cdr3_nt: TGTGCCATCAGTTTACAGGGTCGCGAAAAACCGTTTTTT; cdr3_aa: CAISLQGREKPFF
v_call: TRBV6-5; d_call: -; j_call: TRBJ2-1; clone_size: once; cdr3_nt: TGTGCCAACGGTTACTCGTACAGGTCGAGCTCCTACAATGAGCAGTTCTTC; cdr3_aa: CANGYSYRSSSYNEQFF
v_call: TRBV12-3/TRBV12-4; d_call: -; j_call: TRBJ2-1; clone_size: -; cdr3_nt: TGTGCCAGCATGCGGGGCTACAATGAGCAGTTCTTC; cdr3_aa: CASMRGYNEQFF
v_call: TRBV6-6; d_call: TRBD1; j_call: TRBJ1-1; clone_size: -; cdr3_nt: TGTGCCAGCAGTCCCGGGACAGCATGGGACACTGAAGCTTTCTTT; cdr3_aa: CASSPGTAWDTEAFF
v_call: TRBV6-5; d_call: -; j_call: TRBJ2-7; clone_size: -; cdr3_nt: TGTGCCAGCAGTCGCCGTCCCTCCTCGGGGGACAGTGACGAGCAGTACTTC; cdr3_aa: CASSRRPSSGDSDEQYF
v_call: TRBV11-2; d_call: -; j_call: TRBJ2-3; clone_size: -; cdr3_nt: TGTGCCAGTAACTTAGATCGGGGTACAAGAGATACGCAGTATTTT; cdr3_aa: CASNLDRGTRDTQYF
v_call: TRBV11-3; d_call: -; j_call: TRBJ2-3; clone_size: -; cdr3_nt: TGTGCCAGCAGGCACGGAGGGAGCAAAGATACGCAGTATTTT; cdr3_aa: CASRHGGSKDTQYF
v_call: TRBV11-2; d_call: -; j_call: TRBJ2-2; clone_size: -; cdr3_nt: TGTATCAGCAGCTTAACATGTTCGAACACCGGGGAGCTGTTTTTT; cdr3_aa: CISSLTCSNTGELFF
v_call: TRBV13; d_call: -; j_call: TRBJ1-5; clone_size: -; cdr3_nt: TGTGCCAGCTGCTTACAGAGAGGACAGCCCCAGCATTTT; cdr3_aa: CASCLQRGQPQHF
v_call: TRBV11-3; d_call: -; j_call: TRBJ1-1; clone_size: -; cdr3_nt: TGTACCAGCAGCTTACATAACTCGAACACTGAAGCTTTCTTT; cdr3_aa: CTSSLHNSNTEAFF
v_call: TRBV4-1; d_call: TRBD1; j_call: TRBJ1-5; clone_size: once; cdr3_nt: TGCGCCAGCAGCCAAGTGGGTAGGGACAGGGGAATACGGCCCCAGCATTTT; cdr3_aa: CASSQVGRDRGIRPQHF
v_call: TRBV20-1; d_call: -; j_call: TRBJ2-4; clone_size: -; cdr3_nt: TGCAGTGCTAGAGCCGTCGAACGGGCCCTACTGGTGGCCAAAAACATTCAGTACTTC; cdr3_aa: CSARAVERALLVAKNIQYF
v_call: TRBV12-3/TRBV12-4; d_call: -; j_call: TRBJ1-5; clone_size: once; cdr3_nt: TGTGCCAGCAGTCCCTCCGAGGGAGGTCAGTCCCAGCATTTT; cdr3_aa: CASSPSEGGQSQHF
v_call: TRBV11-2; d_call: TRBD1; j_call: TRBJ1-1; clone_size: -; cdr3_nt: TGTGCCATCAGCTTGACAGGGGGAGGGACTGAACCTTTCTTT; cdr3_aa: CAISLTGGGTEPFF
v_call: TRBV6-6; d_call: -; j_call: TRBJ2-3; clone_size: -; cdr3_nt: TGTGCCAGCGGAGATACCCAGTATTTT; cdr3_aa: CASGDTQYF
v_call: TRBV20-1; d_call: TRBD2; j_call: TRBJ2-3; clone_size: -; cdr3_nt: TGCAGTGCTAGCGGGAGGTCCAAAAGTACATATACGCAGTATTTT; cdr3_aa: CSASGRSKSTYTQYF
v_call: TRBV6-5; d_call: -; j_call: TRBJ1-5; clone_size: -; cdr3_nt: TGTGCCAGCGGTTACCTACAGGGAAGCAGTCAGCCCCATCATTTT; cdr3_aa: CASGYLQGSSQPHHF
v_call: TRBV5-5; d_call: -; j_call: TRBJ1-1; clone_size: -; cdr3_nt: TGTGCCAGCAGCTTGGGACGGGTTGACACTGAAGCTTTCTTT; cdr3_aa: CASSLGRVDTEAFF
v_call: TRBV11-2; d_call: -; j_call: TRBJ2-1; clone_size: -; cdr3_nt: TGTGCCAGCAGTCCCACCCCATCACTAACCTACAATGAGCAGTTCTTC; cdr3_aa: CASSPTPSLTYNEQFF
v_call: TRBV20-1; d_call: -; j_call: TRBJ2-7; clone_size: many; cdr3_nt: TGCAGTGCTAGTTGGGGGACGTACTACGAGCAGTACTTC; cdr3_aa: CSASWGTYYEQYF